This T cell receptor beta chain stems from a study of shared clonotypes between healthy human individuals. Study summary: CD4 naive and memory got three plates each, CD8 naive two, CD8 memory one.

J lost 5 bases, V lost 3 bases, and 11 bases had no gene match. This CDR3 has 16 amino acids. From germline, CDR1 is MGHRA and CDR2 YSYEKL. About this clone itself: Antigen: not known.

Study conclusions and caveats: Investigators collected only blood, and repertoires in tissues likely differ. Generation probabilities were higher for clonotypes shared across all four sorted-subset donors than for unshared ones.

The test was conducted at deep level. Method: immunoSEQ multiplex PCR; TCRdb's copy keeps in-frame clones and lacks some. This table has about 2.3 million clones, roughly 93% appearing once. This receptor was taken from a man between 18 and 35 years old in good health. Some clones in this sample may be carry-over from other donors' samples. The rearrangement uses TRBV4-1 and TRBJ2-7, with TRBD2 matching 9 bases. The sequenced sample consisted of naive CD4+ T cells from PBMCs. The subset here: CD45RA+ positively selected. CDR3 region: CASSQSSAGGVNEQYF. DNA of the CDR3: TGCGCCAGCAGCCAGAGTTCAGCGGGAGGTGTCAACGAGCAGTACTTC.